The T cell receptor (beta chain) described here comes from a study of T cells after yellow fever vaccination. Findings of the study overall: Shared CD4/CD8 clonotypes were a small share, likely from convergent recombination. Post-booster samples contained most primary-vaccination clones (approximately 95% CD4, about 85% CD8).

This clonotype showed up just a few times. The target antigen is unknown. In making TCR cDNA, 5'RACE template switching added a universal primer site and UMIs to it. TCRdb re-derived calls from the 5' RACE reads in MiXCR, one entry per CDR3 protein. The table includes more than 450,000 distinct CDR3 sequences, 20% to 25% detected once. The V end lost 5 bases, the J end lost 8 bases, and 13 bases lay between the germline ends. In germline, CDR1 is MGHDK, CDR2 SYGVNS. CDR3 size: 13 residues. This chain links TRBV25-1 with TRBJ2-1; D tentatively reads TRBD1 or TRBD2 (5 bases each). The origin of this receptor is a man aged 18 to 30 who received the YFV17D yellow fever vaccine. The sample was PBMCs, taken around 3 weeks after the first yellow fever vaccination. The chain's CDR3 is CASSSLGVYEQFF. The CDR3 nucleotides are TGTGCCAGCAGTTCGCTGGGGGTGTATGAGCAGTTCTTC.